The 25 T cell receptor beta chains presented below share a single source sample, sequenced in a study of early T cells in non-severe SARS-CoV-2 infection. TCRdb recomputed calls from the 5' RACE reads with MiXCR, one row per CDR3 protein. The sample lists some 96,000 distinct CDR3 sequences; more than 13% were seen once. Sequenced input: whole blood. Source of these receptors: an adult who was a healthcare worker with PCR-confirmed SARS-CoV-2 infection or an uninfected control (not recorded which).

The chain employs TRBV9 and TRBJ1-4; D is undetermined. V lost 4 bases and J 0 bases, leaving 10 bases between the germline ends. Looked up from germline, CDR1 is SGDLS and CDR2 is YYNGEE. The CDR3 has 15 amino acids. The DNA of the CDR3 is TGTGCCAGCAGCCCGGGCCCCGCAACTAATGAAAAACTGTTTTTT. Residues: CASSPGPATNEKLFF.

This clonotype was recorded a few times. The chain combines TRBV18 with TRBJ2-1; perhaps TRBD2 as D (5 bases). V dropped 6 bases and J dropped 0 bases, with 12 bases sitting between them. Germline lookup yields CDR1 KGHSH and CDR2 LQKENI. The CDR3 loop spans 15 amino acids. The CDR3 reads CASSGVGSSYNEQFF. DNA for the CDR3: TGTGCCAGCTCCGGTGTGGGGAGCTCCTACAATGAGCAGTTCTTC.

The chain is built from TRBV20-1 and TRBJ2-4; tentatively, D is TRBD2 (6 bases). Germline V gene lookup returns CDR1 DFQATT and CDR2 SNEGSKA (reference sequence). The V end was cut by 6 bases, the J end by 9 bases, with 18 bases between. This CDR3 region has 13 residues. The CDR3 DNA follows: TGCAGTGCCGAGCCCGGGGAGACTAGCATTCAGTACTTC. Translated: CSAEPGETSIQYF.

The DNA of the CDR3 is TGTGCCAGCAGTTACCCCGGGGCCCACGAGCAGTACTTC. Protein product: CASSYPGAHEQYF. The gene calls are TRBV6-5 and TRBJ2-7, with D tentatively TRBD1 or TRBD2 (5 bases each). Germline CDR1 is MNHEY and CDR2 is SVGAGI. V was pared by 2 bases and J by 5 bases, with 10 bases between. The CDR3 loop spans 13 amino acids.

This chain connects TRBV28 to TRBJ1-2, with D possibly being TRBD1 (6 bases). The germline gives CDR1 MDHEN, CDR2 SYDVKM. The CDR3 length is 14 residues. Trimming shortened V by 2 bases and J by 4 bases, and 11 bases separated the two germline ends. Written as DNA, the CDR3 is TGTGCCAGCAGTTTACTAGGCAGGGGCTATGGCTACACCTTC. This encodes CASSLLGRGYGYTF.

The sample holds a few counts of this clonotype. The rearrangement uses TRBV29-1 and TRBJ2-3, with D maybe TRBD1 (7 bases). The CDR3 totals 15 residues. Trimming cost V 0 bases and J 2 bases, with 12 bases left between them. The germline gives CDR1 SQVTM, CDR2 ANQGSEA. CDR3 sequence: CSVEDGGGITDTQYF. CDR3 nucleotide sequence: TGCAGCGTTGAAGATGGAGGGGGCATCACAGATACGCAGTATTTT.

This clonotype was found many times. The chain is built from TRBV10-3 and TRBJ1-5, with 7 bases matching TRBD1. V lost 6 bases and J lost 7; bases outside the gene matches: 9. The CDR3 has 14 residues. Per the germline V gene, CDR1 is ENHRY and CDR2 is SYGVKD. In DNA form, the CDR3 reads TGTGCCATCAGAAACGAAGGGGGCGGACAGCCCCAGCATTTT. It specifies CAIRNEGGGQPQHF.

This clonotype was seen a few times. V is TRBV11-3 and J is TRBJ2-1; D unclear. V was clipped by 0 bases and J by 8 bases, with 8 bases between them. The CDR3 length is 13 residues. The germline gives CDR1 SGHNT, CDR2 YENEEA. As DNA, the CDR3 is TGTGCCAGCAGCTTAGATCGCGATCATGAGCAGTTCTTC. Translating gives CASSLDRDHEQFF.

This clonotype was seen at least ten times. This rearrangement joins TRBV3-1 to TRBJ2-2, with D tentatively TRBD1 (6 bases). The CDR3 covers 18 residues. Per the germline V gene, CDR1 is LGHDT and CDR2 is YNNKEL (reference sequence). The V and J ends lost 6 bases and 4 bases respectively, with 24 bases between them. The CDR3 sequence: CASRPTTLNRVGTGELFF. The CDR3 DNA reads as TGTGCCAGCAGACCGACGACCCTAAACAGGGTGGGCACCGGGGAGCTGTTTTTT.

This clonotype has a handful of counts. The V call is TRBV4-1, the J call TRBJ1-5, with D possibly being TRBD1 (6 bases). From germline, CDR1 is MGHRA and CDR2 YSYEKL. The V end lost 4 bases, the J end lost 1 base, and 14 bases lay between the germline ends. This CDR3 contains 16 residues. The CDR3 DNA is TGCGCCAGCAGCCCTTTGGGGGCGCGAAGCAATCAGCCCCAGCATTTT. Residues: CASSPLGARSNQPQHF.

This clonotype appeared many times. The chain carries TRBV7-3 and TRBJ2-5, with D possibly TRBD2 on 6 matching bases. Between the trimmed V and J ends, which lost 4 bases and 13 bases, there was a span of 13 bases. CDR1 and CDR2 (germline): SGHTA, FQGTGA. The CDR3 has 11 amino acids. Here the CDR3 DNA reads TGTGCCAGCAGCTGGGACTCCTACGGGTACTTC. Its protein product is CASSWDSYGYF.

The chain combines TRBV5-1 with TRBJ2-7; perhaps D is TRBD1 or TRBD2 (5 bases each). This CDR3 contains 12 residues. Germline assignment: CDR1 SGHRS and CDR2 YFSETQ. V was cut by 4 bases and J by 6 bases, with 11 bases left in between. The CDR3 sequence: CASSVEGREQYF. In DNA form, the CDR3 reads TGCGCCAGCAGCGTAGAGGGACGCGAGCAGTACTTC.

This clonotype came up a few times. The V call is TRBV28, the J call TRBJ2-5; D possibly corresponds to TRBD1 (5 bases). Trimming took off 7 bases at V and 4 bases at J, with 22 bases between the two ends. The length of the CDR3 is 16 residues. In germline, CDR1 is MDHEN, CDR2 SYDVKM. The CDR3 here is CASKRSGANFVETQYF. CDR3 DNA sequence: TGTGCCAGCAAAAGGTCTGGGGCGAATTTCGTAGAGACCCAGTACTTC.

The CDR3 bases are TGTGCCAGCAGCTTTCCCCTTTTAAATGAGCAGTTCTTC. Amino acid sequence: CASSFPLLNEQFF. This chain links TRBV11-2 with TRBJ2-1, with D uncertain. This CDR3 is 13 amino acids long. V was pared by 3 bases and J by 7 bases, with 10 bases between. The germline V gene has CDR1 SGHAT and CDR2 FQNNGV.

This clonotype was observed a few times. The rearrangement joins TRBV20-1 to TRBJ2-3, with 11 positions matching TRBD2. The trim removed 5 bases at V and 3 bases at J, leaving 7 bases unmatched. Germline values: CDR1 DFQATT, CDR2 SNEGSKA (reference sequence). The CDR3 contains 15 residues. In nucleotides, the CDR3 is TGCAGTGCTGCCGGTACTAGCGGGAGAACAGATACGCAGTATTTT. This gives the protein CSAAGTSGRTDTQYF.

Only a few counts were recorded for this clonotype. The chain is built from TRBV28 and TRBJ2-4, with D uncertain. With 8 bases removed from V and 1 base from J, the gap between germline ends came to 12 bases. CDR1 is MDHEN and CDR2 is SYDVKM in the germline V gene. The CDR3 runs to 14 residues. The CDR3 is CASAEWLAKNIQYF. The CDR3 coding sequence is TGTGCCAGCGCCGAATGGCTCGCCAAAAACATTCAGTACTTC.

The rearrangement joins TRBV9 to TRBJ2-1; weak D call: TRBD2 (6 bases). The germline CDR1 and CDR2 sequences are SGDLS and YYNGEE. V shed 4 bases and J shed 13 bases, with 12 bases lying between them. This CDR3 is built from 11 residues. The CDR3 bases are TGTGCCAGCAGCTCGGGACTGGTTCAGTTCTTC. Protein product: CASSSGLVQFF.

V and J are TRBV20-1 and TRBJ1-6; D is perhaps TRBD1 (6 bases). This CDR3 is 12 amino acids long. Trimming shortened V by 6 bases and J by 7 bases, and 10 bases separated the two germline ends. The germline V gene has CDR1 DFQATT and CDR2 SNEGSKA (reference sequence). This chain's CDR3 is CSALTGNSPLHF. The CDR3 region has the DNA TGCAGTGCCCTTACAGGGAATTCACCCCTCCACTTT.

The rearrangement uses TRBV30 and TRBJ1-4; D is unclear. With 4 bases removed from V and 8 bases from J, the gap between germline ends came to 17 bases. The germline gives CDR1 GTSNPN, CDR2 SVGIG (reference sequence). The CDR3 spans 14 residues. Here the CDR3 reads CAWNDEVVREKLFF. The DNA of the CDR3 is TGTGCCTGGAATGACGAGGTCGTGCGGGAAAAACTGTTTTTT.

The V and J genes are TRBV7-2 and TRBJ2-3; 8 nucleotides agree with TRBD2. Germline V gives CDR1 SGHTA, CDR2 FQGNSA. The CDR3 contains 16 residues. J lost 1 base, V lost 0 bases, and 3 bases had no gene match. CDR3 protein: CASSLAGREGTDTQYF. The CDR3 DNA sequence: TGTGCCAGCAGCTTAGCGGGGCGGGAGGGCACAGATACGCAGTATTTT.

The V call is TRBV18, the J call TRBJ2-1, with D possibly being TRBD2 (5 bases). Looked up from germline, CDR1 is KGHSH and CDR2 is LQKENI. There are 17 residues in the CDR3. Trimming shortened V by 3 bases and J by 2 bases, and 17 bases separated the two germline ends. The CDR3 DNA is TGTGCCAGCTCACCTCCGGACTCCAGAAGTACCTACAATGAGCAGTTCTTC. As protein: CASSPPDSRSTYNEQFF.

This clonotype was counted a few times. The chain has TRBV21-1 and TRBJ2-7; the table's D call of TRBD2 was not tested on the DNA. TRBV21-1 counts as a pseudogene. This CDR3 has 13 residues. The CDR3 DNA reads TGTGCCAGCAGCGGGTGGGAGCCAGCCGAGCAGTACTTC. It is translated as CASSGWEPAEQYF.

This clonotype was counted between two and nine times. The J gene is TRBJ2-7, the V gene TRBV19; maybe TRBD1 (7 bases). The CDR3 covers 16 residues. Between the trimmed V and J ends, which lost 2 bases and 3 bases, there was a span of 17 bases. CDR1 and CDR2 (germline): LNHDA, SQIVND (reference sequence). CDR3 residues: CASSINRGTDFYEQYF. CDR3 bases: TGTGCCAGTAGTATAAACCGGGGGACAGATTTCTACGAGCAGTACTTC.

This clonotype was counted between two and nine times. This rearrangement joins TRBV27 to TRBJ1-6, with TRBD1 matching over 9 bases. From germline, CDR1 is MNHEY and CDR2 SMNVEV (reference sequence). Unmatched junction bases numbered 6, after V lost 6 bases and J lost 9 bases. CDR3 length: 14 amino acids. The CDR3 DNA is TGTGCCAGCAGACACCGGGACAGGGCTTCACCCCTCCACTTT. Amino acids: CASRHRDRASPLHF.

This clonotype was counted between two and nine times. The chain employs TRBV2 and TRBJ1-3; D gene uncertain. The CDR3 runs 12 residues. CDR1 is SNHLY and CDR2 is FYNNEI in the germline V gene. V was shortened by 8 bases and J by 4 bases, with 9 bases between the two germline ends. This CDR3 reads CASALDGNTIYF. In DNA, the CDR3 is TGTGCCAGCGCGTTAGACGGAAACACCATATATTTT.